The T cell receptor beta chain described here comes from a study of PD-L1 blockade in urothelial cancer. Patients had urothelial carcinoma that was locally advanced or metastatic. The data were produced by immunoSEQ multiplex PCR, yet TCRdb's version contains in-frame clones alone and is incomplete. The table includes fewer than 45,000 clones, roughly 80% detected once. CDR1 and CDR2 from the germline V gene are SGHRS and YFSETQ. The CDR3 length is 15 residues. The ends lost 4 bases at V and 4 bases at J; junction bases unmatched: 9. This receptor was obtained from a man in his 70s with urothelial cancer. J is TRBJ1-1 and V is TRBV5-1; 8 positions agree with TRBD1. Sequenced material: PBMCs, taken around atezolizumab (anti-PD-L1) treatment. The DNA for the CDR3 is TGCGCCAGCAGCCTAACACAGGGGGTTGGCACTGAAGCTTTCTTT. It codes for CASSLTQGVGTEAFF.